This T cell receptor (beta chain) originates from a study of monozygotic twins with inflammatory bowel disease. Template switching appended UMIs that held a 6-nucleotide sample barcode. TCRdb re-called the 5' RACE reads and shows each CDR3 protein once, DNA omitted. The sample's table shows 70,000 to 95,000 distinct CDR3 sequences. This CDR3 comprises 13 residues. Germline-derived CDR1 and CDR2 are DFQATT and SNEGSKA (reference sequence). This TCR derives from a human donor with ulcerative colitis or Crohn's disease, or a healthy co-twin of an affected twin (not recorded which). Sequencing used blood. The rearrangement uses TRBV20-1 and TRBJ1-5; the D call of TRBD1 rests on TCRdb alone, since no DNA is present to check it. CDR3 residues: CSARATGNQPQHF.